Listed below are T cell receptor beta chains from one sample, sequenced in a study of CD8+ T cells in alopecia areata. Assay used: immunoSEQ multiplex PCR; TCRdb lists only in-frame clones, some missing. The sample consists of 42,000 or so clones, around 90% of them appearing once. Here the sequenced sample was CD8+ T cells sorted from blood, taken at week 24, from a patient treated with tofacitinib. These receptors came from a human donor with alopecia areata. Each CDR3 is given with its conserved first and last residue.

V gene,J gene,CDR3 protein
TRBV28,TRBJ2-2,CASSFPPIGTGELFF
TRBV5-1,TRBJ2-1,CASSLFPLAGGNNEQFF
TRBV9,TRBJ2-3,CASSVALGGRTDTQYF
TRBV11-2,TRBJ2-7,CASSLGQGFYEQYF
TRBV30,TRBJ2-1,CAWSISSIGSSYNEQFF
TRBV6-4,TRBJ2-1,CASSVGQYYNEQFF
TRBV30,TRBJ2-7,CAWKWDTGSYEQYF
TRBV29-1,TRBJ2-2,CSVEVVTSSTGELFF
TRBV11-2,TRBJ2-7,CASSLGATYEQYF
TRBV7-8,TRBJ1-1,CASSLGSGNTEAFF
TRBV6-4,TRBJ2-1,CASSDSTSGGDYNEQFF
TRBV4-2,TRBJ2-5,CASSQEETQYF
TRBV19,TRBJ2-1,CASSISTGSYNEQFF
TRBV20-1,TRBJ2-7,CSARVREQYF
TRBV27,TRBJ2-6,CASSPYYQAGSGANVLTF
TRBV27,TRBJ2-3,CASSHLAGGRVGTDTQYF
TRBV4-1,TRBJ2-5,CASSQDTSYYETQYF
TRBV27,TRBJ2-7,CASSFPSSYEQYF
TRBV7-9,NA,CASSSIPYEQYF
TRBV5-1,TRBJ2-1,CASSSDHGDEQFF
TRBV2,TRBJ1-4,CASSGGEKLFF
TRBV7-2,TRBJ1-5,CASSLAGQGSPPVGNQPQHF
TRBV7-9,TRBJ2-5,CASSSRGGQPSRRETQYF
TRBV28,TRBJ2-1,CASSFREDEQFF
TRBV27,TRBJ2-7,CASSPERGGNSYEQYF
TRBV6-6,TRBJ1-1,CASTRENTEAFF
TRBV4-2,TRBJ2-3,CASSQGGGASDTQYF
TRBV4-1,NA,CASSQGDSNYEQYF
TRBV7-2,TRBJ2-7,CASSFGLAAYEQYF
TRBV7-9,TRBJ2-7,CASSSDRQGSYEQYF
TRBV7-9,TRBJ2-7,CASSLQLGQGAEQYF
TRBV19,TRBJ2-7,CASSSGITYEQYF
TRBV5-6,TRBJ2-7,CASSLAAHEQYF
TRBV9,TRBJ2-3,CASSGGGDYEPSIPQYF
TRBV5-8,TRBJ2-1,CASSFRGNNEQFF
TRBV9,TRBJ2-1,CASSSHGLTSNEQFF
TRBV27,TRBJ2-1,CASSLLGASYNEQFF
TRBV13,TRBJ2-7,CASSLGSSYEQYF
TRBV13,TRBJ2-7,CASSPARAYEQYF
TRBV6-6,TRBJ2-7,CASSYVARNYEQYF
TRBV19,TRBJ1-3,CASNPYSSGNTIYF
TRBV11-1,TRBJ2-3,CASSTRLGGISTDTQYF
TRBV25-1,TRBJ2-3,CASSLISDTQYF
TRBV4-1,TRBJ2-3,CASSQIAGAFTDTQYF
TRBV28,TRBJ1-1,CASSFSRSTTEAFF
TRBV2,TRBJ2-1,CASSGTGGGYNEQFF
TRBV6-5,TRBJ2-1,CASSFHRDYDEQFF
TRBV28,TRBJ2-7,CASSPYGRVSDEQYF
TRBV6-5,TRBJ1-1,CASRFHENTEAFF
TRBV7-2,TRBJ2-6,CASSSSRLESLGANVLTF